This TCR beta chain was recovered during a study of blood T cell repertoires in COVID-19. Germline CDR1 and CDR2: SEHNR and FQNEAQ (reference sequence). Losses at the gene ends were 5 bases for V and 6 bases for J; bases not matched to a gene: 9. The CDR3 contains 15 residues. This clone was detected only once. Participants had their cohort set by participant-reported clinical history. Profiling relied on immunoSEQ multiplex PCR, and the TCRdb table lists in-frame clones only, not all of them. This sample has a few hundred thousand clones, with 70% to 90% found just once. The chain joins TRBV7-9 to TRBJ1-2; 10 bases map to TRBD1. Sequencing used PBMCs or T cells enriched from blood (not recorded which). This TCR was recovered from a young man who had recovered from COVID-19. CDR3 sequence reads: CASSPQTGGADGYTF. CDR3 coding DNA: TGTGCCAGCAGCCCTCAGACAGGGGGCGCCGATGGCTACACCTTC.